Below, 24 T cell receptor beta chains from the same sample are listed, as sequenced in a study of long-term antiretroviral therapy in people with HIV. An immunoSEQ assay, version v3.0, was performed at survey level. The method was immunoSEQ multiplex PCR; TCRdb's version includes in-frame clones alone and lacks a portion of them. The sample consists of approximately 23,000 clones, roughly 84% of them appearing once. Sequencing used unsorted PBMCs, obtained approximately 6.2 years after starting antiretroviral therapy. These receptors were collected from a young man with HIV.

The V gene is TRBV5-1, the J gene TRBJ2-5; D unclear. This CDR3 has 13 residues. Germline lookup yields CDR1 SGHRS and CDR2 YFSETQ. With 4 bases removed from V and 1 base from J, the gap between germline ends came to 8 bases. The CDR3 is CASSTTPQETQYF. CDR3 bases: TGCGCCAGCAGCACCACCCCCCAAGAGACCCAGTACTTC.

This clone appeared once. The chain is built from TRBV4-2 and TRBJ1-4; D gene ambiguous. This CDR3 spans 15 amino acids. Germline V gene data show CDR1 as LGHNA and CDR2 as YNFKEQ. V shed 4 bases and J shed 7 bases, with 16 bases lying between them. CDR3 sequence reads: CASSPPGQTIEKLFF. CDR3 bases: TGTGCCAGCAGCCCCCCCGGTCAAACGATTGAAAAACTGTTTTTT.

This clone was seen just once. The chain's CDR3 is CASNGRKNTEAFF. CDR3 DNA sequence: TGTGCCAGCAATGGCAGGAAGAACACTGAAGCTTTCTTT. The chain has TRBV6-5 and TRBJ1-1, with D unclear. This CDR3 has 13 amino acids. V lost 7 bases and J lost 1, with 10 bases in between. Germline V gene lookup returns CDR1 MNHEY and CDR2 SVGAGI.

This chain connects TRBV7-3 to TRBJ2-3; 13 nucleotides align to TRBD2. CDR1 and CDR2 (germline): SGHTA, FQGTGA. This CDR3 is 17 amino acids long. J gave up 3 bases and V 0 bases, and 3 bases lay outside the gene matches. For the CDR3, the DNA is TGTGCCAGCAGCTTAACAGGACTAGCGGGAGAGACAGATACGCAGTATTTT. The encoded protein is CASSLTGLAGETDTQYF.

The gene calls are TRBV30 and TRBJ2-3; D assignment may be TRBD1 or TRBD2 (5 bases each). Germline loops: CDR1 GTSNPN, CDR2 SVGIG (reference sequence). This CDR3 is 16 amino acids long. Trimming took off 0 bases at V and 6 bases at J, with 19 bases between the two ends. CDR3 nucleotide sequence: TGTGCCTGGAGTGTAATTGAGGCTGGGACGAGGGATACGCAGTATTTT. Translating it yields CAWSVIEAGTRDTQYF.

V usage is TRBV4-1 and J usage is TRBJ2-3; possible D gene TRBD2, 7 bases. Germline V gene sequence: CDR1 MGHRA, CDR2 YSYEKL. CDR3 length equals 15 residues. Trimming took 2 bases from V and 4 from J, leaving 13 bases between them. The DNA for the CDR3 is TGCGCCAGCAGCCAAATGGGGGGGCGGGCAGATACGCAGTATTTT. Its translation is CASSQMGGRADTQYF.

V is TRBV30 and J is TRBJ2-1, with a tentative D call TRBD1 (6 bases). This CDR3 contains 16 residues. Between the trimmed V and J ends, which lost 2 bases and 0 bases, there was a span of 14 bases. Germline values: CDR1 GTSNPN, CDR2 SVGIG (reference sequence). The CDR3 protein is CAWSLQGPFSYNEQFF. The CDR3 DNA reads TGTGCCTGGAGTTTACAGGGCCCTTTCTCCTACAATGAGCAGTTCTTC.

Note on this clone: Other DNA sequences in the same sample also yield this CDR3. J is TRBJ1-5 and V is TRBV15; D unresolved. CDR3 length: 15 residues. Trimming stripped 0 bases from V and 1 base from J, with 7 bases between. Germline V gives CDR1 LNHNV, CDR2 YYDKDF (reference sequence). For the CDR3, the DNA is TGTGCCACCAGCAGAGATCCGGGGAGCAATCAGCCCCAGCATTTT. This gives the protein CATSRDPGSNQPQHF.

This rearrangement joins TRBV28 to TRBJ2-1; D gene unclear. The CDR3 covers 13 residues. Trimming took off 10 bases at V and 10 bases at J, with 20 bases between the two ends. The germline V gene encodes CDR1 MDHEN and CDR2 SYDVKM. In DNA, the CDR3 is TGTGCCACCTCGTTGGGTGTTCTCATGGAGCAGTTCTTC. It translates to CATSLGVLMEQFF.

This clone was observed once. The chain links TRBV30 to TRBJ1-1; D might be TRBD1 (6 bases). Looked up from germline, CDR1 is GTSNPN and CDR2 is SVGIG (reference sequence). CDR3 length equals 13 residues. V was pared by 8 bases and J by 3 bases, with 16 bases between. CDR3 protein: CASRADSYTEAFF. CDR3 sequence (DNA): TGTGCCAGCCGGGCGGACAGTTACACTGAAGCTTTCTTT. Full variable domain (outside the CDR3, taken from reference TRBV30 and TRBJ1-1): SQTIHQWPATLVQPVGSPLSLECTVEGTSNPNLYWYRQAAGRGLQLLFYSVGIGQISSEVPQNLSASRPQDRQFILSSKKLLLSDSGFYLCASRADSYTEAFFGQGTRLTVV.

This sequence joins TRBV15 and TRBJ2-3; TRBD2 agrees at 11 bases. The CDR3 is 17 amino acids. Unmatched junction bases numbered 15, after V lost 4 bases and J lost 9 bases. CDR1 and CDR2 from the germline V gene are LNHNV and YYDKDF (reference sequence). The CDR3 coding sequence is TGTGCCACCAGCACTACTACCGGGACTAGCGGCCCTGTCACGCAGTATTTT. Amino acids: CATSTTTGTSGPVTQYF.

This clone was seen more than once but under ten times. The V gene is TRBV4-3, the J gene TRBJ1-4; the D is unclear. Germline V CDR1 and CDR2: LGHNA, YSLEER. The CDR3 consists of 15 residues. The V end was cut by 0 bases, the J end by 7 bases, with 12 bases between. The CDR3 nucleotides read TGCGCCAGCAGCCAAGATGGTCGGCGGTTTGAAAAACTGTTTTTT. It yields the protein CASSQDGRRFEKLFF.

The V call is TRBV29-1, the J call TRBJ2-5; possible D gene TRBD1, 6 bases. The J call may be mistaken, given a closer DNA end match to TRBJ2-7. CDR3 size: 15 residues. Germline values: CDR1 SQVTM, CDR2 ANQGSEA. CDR3 bases: TGCAGCGTTGAAGACCCTGAGGGGGAATTCTACGAGCAGTACTTC. This codes for CSVEDPEGEFYEQYF.

The J gene is TRBJ2-2, the V gene TRBV9, with D maybe TRBD2 (6 bases). Trimming took off 0 bases at V and 5 bases at J, with 23 bases between the two ends. CDR1 is SGDLS and CDR2 is YYNGEE in the germline V gene. The CDR3 length is 19 residues. The CDR3 region is CASSVGGHRESGRTGELFF. CDR3 coding DNA: TGTGCCAGCAGCGTAGGAGGGCATAGGGAATCGGGGAGGACCGGGGAGCTGTTTTTT. The whole variable domain, filled in from reference TRBV9 and TRBJ2-2, reads DSGVTQTPKHLITATGQRVTLRCSPRSGDLSVYWYQQSLDQGLQFLIQYYNGEERAKGNILERFSAQQFPDLHSELNLSSLELGDSALYFCASSVGGHRESGRTGELFFGEGSRLTVL.

This chain's CDR3 is CASSRSWMETQYF. The CDR3 DNA follows: TGTGCCAGCAGTAGGAGCTGGATGGAGACCCAGTACTTC. The chain joins TRBV6-5 to TRBJ2-5; D ambiguous. The V end lost 5 bases, the J end lost 5 bases, and 12 bases lay between the germline ends. The CDR3 runs to 13 residues. The V gene's germline CDR1 is MNHEY and CDR2 SVGAGI.

This clone was detected once. V gene TRBV30 combines with J gene TRBJ1-5; a weak D match, TRBD1 (5 bases). V gave up 3 bases and J gave up 7 bases, with 19 bases separating them. Germline V CDR1 and CDR2: GTSNPN, SVGIG (reference sequence). There are 15 residues in the CDR3. The CDR3 here is CAWRRGRAPGQPQHF. CDR3 DNA sequence: TGTGCCTGGAGGAGGGGACGGGCCCCTGGACAGCCCCAGCATTTT.

The chain has TRBV13 and TRBJ1-3, with 7 bases lining up with TRBD1. The CDR3 is made up of 16 amino acids. V shed 6 bases and J 3 bases; nucleotides not matched to a gene: 11. Germline lookup yields CDR1 PRHDT and CDR2 FYEKMQ (reference sequence). The CDR3 DNA reads as TGTGCCAGCAGGGACAGGTTGCCTGCGGATGGAAACACCATATATTTT. Translating gives CASRDRLPADGNTIYF.

The V gene is TRBV6-6, the J gene TRBJ2-1, with TRBD2 identical over 11 bases. The CDR3 is 15 residues long. Trimming removed 6 bases from V and 3 bases from J; junction bases left unmatched: 4. The V gene's germline CDR1 is MNHNY and CDR2 SVGAGI (reference sequence). The CDR3: CASRATSGGYNEQFF. CDR3 sequence (DNA): TGTGCCAGCAGGGCTACTAGCGGGGGCTACAATGAGCAGTTCTTC.

This chain links TRBV5-5 with TRBJ1-6, with D possibly TRBD1 on 5 matching bases. Germline CDR1 reads SGHKS; CDR2 reads YYEKEE (reference sequence). This CDR3 spans 15 amino acids. The germline V and J ends were trimmed by 0 bases and 7 bases, with 11 bases remaining between them. CDR3 DNA sequence: TGTGCCAGCAGCTTGGGGGGCAGCGTAAATTCACCCCTCCACTTT. Residues: CASSLGGSVNSPLHF.

The chain has TRBV19 and TRBJ1-1, with TRBD1 as a possible D gene (5 bases). CDR3 length equals 15 residues. CDR1 is LNHDA and CDR2 is SQIVND in the germline V gene (reference sequence). Trimming left V 6 bases short and J 8 bases short, with 22 bases between. CDR3 DNA sequence: TGTGCCAGTAGACCCCCGGCAGGGCGGGTTGGAGAAGCTTTCTTT. Translated: CASRPPAGRVGEAFF.

The gene calls are TRBV2 and TRBJ2-3, with 16 bases aligning to TRBD2. The CDR3 loop spans 16 amino acids. V shed 6 bases, J shed 4 bases, and the junction held 4 bases outside the gene matches. Germline V CDR1 and CDR2: SNHLY, FYNNEI. CDR3 sequence: CASSGTSGRAADTQYF. The CDR3 DNA reads TGTGCCAGCAGCGGGACTAGCGGGAGGGCCGCAGATACGCAGTATTTT.

In this sample, this clone is medium-sized. The rearrangement links TRBV4-3 to TRBJ1-5; D ambiguous. V lost 2 bases and J 3 bases, leaving 8 bases between the germline ends. The CDR3 length is 14 residues. Germline assignment: CDR1 LGHNA and CDR2 YSLEER. The CDR3 DNA is TGCGCCAGCAGCCAAAACCGTTACAATCAGCCCCAGCATTTT. It specifies CASSQNRYNQPQHF.

J is TRBJ2-7 and V is TRBV19, with D unclear. Germline V gives CDR1 LNHDA, CDR2 SQIVND (reference sequence). The CDR3 loop spans 11 amino acids. The V end was cut by 4 bases, the J end by 6 bases, with 7 bases between. CDR3 sequence: CASSTGAEQYF. CDR3 nucleotide sequence: TGTGCCAGTAGTACCGGTGCCGAGCAGTACTTC.

The genes are TRBV4-3 and TRBJ1-3; D gene ambiguous. This CDR3 spans 14 amino acids. Looked up from germline, CDR1 is LGHNA and CDR2 is YSLEER. V gave up 2 bases and J gave up 4 bases, with 9 bases separating them. As DNA, the CDR3 is TGCGCCAGCAGCCAAACGGATCTCGGAAACACCATATATTTT. Encoded protein: CASSQTDLGNTIYF.